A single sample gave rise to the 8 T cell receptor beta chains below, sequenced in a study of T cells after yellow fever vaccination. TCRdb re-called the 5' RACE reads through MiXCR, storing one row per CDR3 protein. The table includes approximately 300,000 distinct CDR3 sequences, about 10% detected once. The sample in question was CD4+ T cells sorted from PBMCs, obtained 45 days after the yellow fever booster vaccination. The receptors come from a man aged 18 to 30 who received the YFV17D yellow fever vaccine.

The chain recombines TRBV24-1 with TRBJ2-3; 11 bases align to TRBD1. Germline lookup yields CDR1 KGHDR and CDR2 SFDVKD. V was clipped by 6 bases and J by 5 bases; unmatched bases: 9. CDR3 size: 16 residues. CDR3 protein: CATSRPGTGGEDTQYF. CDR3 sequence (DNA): TGTGCCACCAGTCGACCTGGGACAGGGGGGGAAGATACGCAGTATTTT.

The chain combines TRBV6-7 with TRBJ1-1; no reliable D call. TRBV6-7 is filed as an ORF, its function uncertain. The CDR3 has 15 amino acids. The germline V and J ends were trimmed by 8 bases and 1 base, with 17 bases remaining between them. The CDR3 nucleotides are TGTGCCAGCGGGTCCACCCAGGACGGGAACACTGAAGCTTTCTTT. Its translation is CASGSTQDGNTEAFF.

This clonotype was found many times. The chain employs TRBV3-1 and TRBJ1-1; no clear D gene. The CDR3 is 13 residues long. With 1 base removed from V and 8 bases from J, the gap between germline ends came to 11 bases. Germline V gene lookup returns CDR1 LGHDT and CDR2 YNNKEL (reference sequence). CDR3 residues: CASSQAAGSEAFF. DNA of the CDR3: TGTGCCAGCAGCCAAGCAGCCGGGTCGGAAGCTTTCTTT.

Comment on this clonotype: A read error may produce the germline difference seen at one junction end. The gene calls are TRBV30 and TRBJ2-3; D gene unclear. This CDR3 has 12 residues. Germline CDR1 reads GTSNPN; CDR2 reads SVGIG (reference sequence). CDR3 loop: CDWSVGSDTQYF. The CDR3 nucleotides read TGTGACTGGAGTGTAGGATCAGATACGCAGTATTTT.

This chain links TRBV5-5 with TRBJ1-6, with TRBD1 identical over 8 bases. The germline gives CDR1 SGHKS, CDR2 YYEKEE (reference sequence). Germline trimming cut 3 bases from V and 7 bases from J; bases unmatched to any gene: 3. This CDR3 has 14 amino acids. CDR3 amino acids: CASSYTGGNSPLHF. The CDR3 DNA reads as TGTGCCAGCAGCTATACAGGGGGAAATTCACCCCTCCACTTT.

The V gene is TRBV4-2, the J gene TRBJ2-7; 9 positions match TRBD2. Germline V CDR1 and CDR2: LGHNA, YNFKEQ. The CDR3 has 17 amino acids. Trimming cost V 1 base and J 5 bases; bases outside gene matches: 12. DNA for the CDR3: TGTGCCAGCAGCCAAGGGTTGGGACTAGCCCTCGCCGACGAGCAGTACGTC. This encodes CASSQGLGLALADEQYV.

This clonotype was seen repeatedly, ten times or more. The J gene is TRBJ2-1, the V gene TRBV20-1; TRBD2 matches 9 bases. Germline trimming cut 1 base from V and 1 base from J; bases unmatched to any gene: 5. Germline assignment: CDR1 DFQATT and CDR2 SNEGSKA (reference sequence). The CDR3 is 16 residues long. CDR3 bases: TGCAGTGCTAGAGGGGCTAGCGGGGAGTCCTACAATGAGCAGTTCTTC. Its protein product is CSARGASGESYNEQFF.

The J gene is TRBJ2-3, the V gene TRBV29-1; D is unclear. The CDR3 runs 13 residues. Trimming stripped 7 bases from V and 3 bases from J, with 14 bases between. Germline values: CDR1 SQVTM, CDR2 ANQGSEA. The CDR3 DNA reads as TGCAGCGCCAGGAGACACCTTACAGATACGCAGTATTTT. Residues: CSARRHLTDTQYF.